The TCR beta chain under discussion was sequenced for a study of blood T cells in healthy people across ages. This clonotype has only a few counts. The authors ran a second PCR of roughly 6 to 12 cycles using a sample-barcoded 5' primer and a J-beta primer mix. TCRdb reprocessed the 5' RACE reads with MiXCR, giving one entry per CDR3 protein. Here the sample spans more than 1.4 million distinct CDR3 sequences, about 40% being singletons. The CDR3 consists of 17 residues. CDR1 is MDHEN, CDR2 SYDVKM, per germline. V shed 7 bases and J shed 2 bases, with 23 bases lying between them. Sequencing input: blood. The TCR was taken from a woman aged 18-29 years in good health. This rearrangement joins TRBV28 to TRBJ1-2, with a weak D call TRBD1 (5 bases). In DNA, the CDR3 is TGTGCCAGCAACAAAAACTCGGCGGGGCCCCCCAACTATGGCTACACCTTC. It translates to CASNKNSAGPPNYGYTF.